Reported below is one T cell receptor beta chain. The data are from a study of blood T cell repertoires in COVID-19. Study in general: Sites across the United States, Italy and Spain contributed samples from acute and convalescent COVID-19. PBMCs, B-cell-depleted T cells, or T cells provided the cDNA or gDNA that made up the material.

Germline values: CDR1 KGHDR, CDR2 SFDVKD. V was pared by 5 bases and J by 7 bases, with 8 bases of the junction left unmatched. The CDR3 is 15 amino acids. Profiled with immunoSEQ multiplex PCR; TCRdb holds only in-frame clones, not every one. The sample has roughly 400,000 clones, approximately 89% seen once. Sequencing was performed on peripheral blood. The sequence derives from a woman in her fifties or sixties with COVID-19, enrolled during active disease. The J gene is TRBJ2-1, the V gene TRBV24-1; 9 bases align to TRBD1. CDR3 DNA: TGTGCCACCAGTGGAGTAGGACAGGGGTCGAATGAGCAGTTCTTC. Its protein product is CATSGVGQGSNEQFF.